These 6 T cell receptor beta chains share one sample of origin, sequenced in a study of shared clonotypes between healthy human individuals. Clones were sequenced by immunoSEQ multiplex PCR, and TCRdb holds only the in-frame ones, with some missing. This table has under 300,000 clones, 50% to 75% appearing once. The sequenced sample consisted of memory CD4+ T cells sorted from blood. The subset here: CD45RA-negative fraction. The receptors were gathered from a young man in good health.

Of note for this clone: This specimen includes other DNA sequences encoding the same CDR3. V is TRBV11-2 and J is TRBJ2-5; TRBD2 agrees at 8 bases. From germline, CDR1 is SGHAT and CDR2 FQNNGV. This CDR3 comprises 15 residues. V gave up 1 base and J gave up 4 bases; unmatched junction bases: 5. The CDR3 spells CASSLAGGPGETQYF. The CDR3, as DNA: TGTGCCAGCAGCTTAGCGGGAGGGCCGGGAGAGACCCAGTACTTC.

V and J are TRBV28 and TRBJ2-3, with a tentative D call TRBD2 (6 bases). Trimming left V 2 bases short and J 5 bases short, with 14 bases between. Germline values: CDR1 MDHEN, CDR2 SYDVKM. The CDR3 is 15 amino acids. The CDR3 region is CASSLRLAYVDTQYF. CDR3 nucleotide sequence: TGTGCCAGCAGTTTAAGGCTAGCGTATGTAGATACGCAGTATTTT.

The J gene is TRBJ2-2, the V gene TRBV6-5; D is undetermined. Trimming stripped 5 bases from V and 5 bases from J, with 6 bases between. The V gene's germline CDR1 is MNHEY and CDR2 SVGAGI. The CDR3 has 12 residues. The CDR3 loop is CASSPYTGELFF. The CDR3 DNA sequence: TGTGCCAGCAGTCCCTATACCGGGGAGCTGTTTTTT.

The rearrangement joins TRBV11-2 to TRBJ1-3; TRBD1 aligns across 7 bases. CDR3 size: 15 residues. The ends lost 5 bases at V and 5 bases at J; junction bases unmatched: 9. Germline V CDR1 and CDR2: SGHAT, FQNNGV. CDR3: CASSLGTGDRNTIYF. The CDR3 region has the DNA TGTGCCAGCAGCCTTGGAACAGGGGATAGAAACACCATATATTTT.

CDR3 region: CASSLEAASNSGNTIYF. The CDR3 nucleotides read TGTGCCAGCAGCTTGGAGGCCGCCTCAAACTCTGGAAACACCATATATTTT. The V call is TRBV5-6, the J call TRBJ1-3; no clear D. Trimming cost V 0 bases and J 0 bases, with 13 bases left between them. Looked up from germline, CDR1 is SGHDT and CDR2 is YYEEEE. The CDR3 runs to 17 residues.

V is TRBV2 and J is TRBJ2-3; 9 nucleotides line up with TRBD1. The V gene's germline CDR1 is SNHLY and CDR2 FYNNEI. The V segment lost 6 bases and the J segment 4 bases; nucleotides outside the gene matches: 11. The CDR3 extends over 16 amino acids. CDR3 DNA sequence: TGTGCCAGCAGGACACAGGGGGCGCCCAACGCAGATACGCAGTATTTT. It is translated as CASRTQGAPNADTQYF.